The 32 T cell receptor beta chains given below trace back to one sample, sequenced in a study of blood T cells in healthy people across ages. The use of a sample-barcoded 5' primer and a J-beta primer mix characterized a second PCR of about 7 to 12 cycles. TCRdb ran MiXCR on the 5' RACE reads and lists one entry per CDR3 protein. The sample has under 800,000 distinct CDR3 sequences, 20% to 25% seen once. The sequencing input was blood. These receptors were obtained from a man aged 65-85 years in good health.

The chain is built from TRBV6-1 and TRBJ1-5, with a tentative D call TRBD1 (6 bases). V was trimmed by 3 bases and J by 6 bases, leaving 12 bases between them. The CDR3 extends over 14 amino acids. Germline loops: CDR1 MNHNS, CDR2 SASEGT. Written as DNA, the CDR3 is TGTGCCAGCAGTGACCCATCGACAGGTCAGCCCCAGCATTTT. It yields the protein CASSDPSTGQPQHF.

Many counts were recorded for this clonotype. The rearrangement uses TRBV24-1 and TRBJ2-5, with 7 bases matching TRBD1. Looked up from germline, CDR1 is KGHDR and CDR2 is SFDVKD. The CDR3 sequence is 15 residues long. J lost 2 bases, V lost 7 bases, and 9 bases had no gene match. The DNA of the CDR3 is TGTGCCACCAGCGCAAGGGGGCGAAAACAAGAGACCCAGTACTTC. Translation gives CATSARGRKQETQYF.

This clonotype was seen a handful of times. The chain recombines TRBV6-5 with TRBJ2-7, with TRBD2 matching 9 bases. Unmatched junction bases numbered 5, after V lost 2 bases and J lost 3 bases. Looked up from germline, CDR1 is MNHEY and CDR2 is SVGAGI. This CDR3 region has 15 residues. CDR3 region: CASSYRREGLYEQYF. The CDR3 DNA follows: TGTGCCAGCAGTTACCGGCGGGAGGGCCTCTACGAGCAGTACTTC.

The rearrangement uses TRBV7-2 and TRBJ1-5, with D hard to call. The germline V gene encodes CDR1 SGHTA and CDR2 FQGNSA. The CDR3 runs 14 residues. V dropped 0 bases and J dropped 3 bases, with 6 bases sitting between them. For the CDR3, the DNA is TGTGCCAGCAGCTTAGCGTCAGACAATCAGCCCCAGCATTTT. Amino acid sequence: CASSLASDNQPQHF.

A note on this clonotype: This sequence may be a read error, since a much larger clone differs from it by one base. V gene TRBV7-2 combines with J gene TRBJ1-3, with D possibly being TRBD1 (6 bases). Germline lookup yields CDR1 SGHTA and CDR2 FQGNSA. The CDR3 extends over 13 amino acids. In DNA, the CDR3 is TGTGCCAGCAGCTCGGGACAAGGAAACACCATGTATTTT. Protein sequence: CASSSGQGNTMYF.

This clonotype was found a few times. V is TRBV9 and J is TRBJ2-1; D is possibly TRBD1 (6 bases). Germline V gene lookup returns CDR1 SGDLS and CDR2 YYNGEE. This CDR3 contains 16 residues. Trimming took off 0 bases at V and 9 bases at J, with 19 bases between the two ends. The CDR3 loop reads CASSVVVTGVRGEQFF. CDR3 DNA: TGTGCCAGCAGCGTAGTTGTGACAGGCGTCAGGGGTGAGCAGTTCTTC.

This clonotype occurred a few times. The rearrangement joins TRBV6-5 to TRBJ2-5, with a tentative D call TRBD1 (6 bases). The J call may be wrong; the DNA end is better matched by TRBJ2-7. The CDR3 length is 14 residues. The germline gives CDR1 MNHEY, CDR2 SVGAGI. For the CDR3, the DNA is TGTGCCAGCAGTTACGCCCGGGACAACTACGAGCAGTACTTC. Protein sequence: CASSYARDNYEQYF.

The rearrangement joins TRBV7-9 to TRBJ2-7; D is ambiguous. Germline CDR1 SEHNR, CDR2 FQNEAQ (reference sequence). V lost 4 bases and J 2 bases, leaving 12 bases between the germline ends. The CDR3 spans 14 residues. The CDR3 sequence is CASSSNESPYEQYF. CDR3 bases: TGTGCCAGCAGCTCTAATGAATCACCCTACGAGCAGTACTTC. The full variable domain, in which reference TRBV7-9 and TRBJ2-7 provide the parts outside the CDR3, is DTGVSQNPRHKITKRGQNVTFRCDPISEHNRLYWYRQTLGQGPEFLTYFQNEAQLEKSRLLSDRFSAERPKGSFSTLEIQRTEQGDSAMYLCASSSNESPYEQYFGPGTRLTVT.

A few counts support this clonotype. J is TRBJ2-5 and V is TRBV7-3; D is tentatively TRBD1 or TRBD2 (5 bases each). Germline loops: CDR1 SGHTA, CDR2 FQGTGA. CDR3 length: 16 residues. Deletions cut 2 bases from V and 2 bases from J, with 15 bases between. The CDR3 DNA sequence: TGTGCCAGCAGCTTACGGGGACGTGGGGTACAAGAGACCCAGTACTTC. Its translation: CASSLRGRGVQETQYF.

The chain couples TRBV24-1 to TRBJ2-2; perhaps TRBD2 as D (6 bases). This CDR3 has 13 residues. V lost 3 bases and J lost 5, with 6 bases in between. Germline V gene data show CDR1 as KGHDR and CDR2 as SFDVKD. The CDR3 is CATSDGGTGELFF. CDR3 in DNA: TGTGCCACCAGTGATGGAGGGACCGGGGAGCTGTTTTTT.

The chain combines TRBV7-9 with TRBJ1-5, with D possibly TRBD1 on 6 matching bases. The CDR3 has 16 amino acids. V shed 0 bases and J shed 1 base, with 10 bases lying between them. Germline CDR1 reads SEHNR; CDR2 reads FQNEAQ (reference sequence). CDR3 sequence reads: CASSLAGAGSNQPQHF. For the CDR3, the DNA is TGTGCCAGCAGCTTAGCGGGGGCGGGAAGCAATCAGCCCCAGCATTTT.

V usage is TRBV7-6 and J usage is TRBJ2-1; no reliable D call. Trimming took 2 bases from V and 8 from J, leaving 7 bases between them. CDR3 length equals 12 residues. Germline values: CDR1 SGHVS, CDR2 FNYEAQ. The CDR3 DNA is TGTGCCAGCAGCTTACTTTTGGATGAGCAGTTCTTC. As protein: CASSLLLDEQFF.

This clonotype was seen a handful of times. This chain links TRBV20-1 with TRBJ2-7, with 7 bases aligning to TRBD1. The CDR3 covers 13 residues. The germline V gene has CDR1 DFQATT and CDR2 SNEGSKA (reference sequence). The junction had 5 bases not matched to a gene; V was cut back by 0 bases and J by 6 bases. CDR3 amino acids: CSAREPQGREQYF. DNA for the CDR3: TGCAGTGCTAGAGAGCCACAGGGGCGCGAGCAGTACTTC.

This clonotype has a handful of counts. J is TRBJ2-7 and V is TRBV6-6; no definite D call. Germline assignment: CDR1 MNHNY and CDR2 SVGAGI (reference sequence). There are 16 residues in the CDR3. V lost 0 bases, J lost 1 base, and 13 bases lay in between. The CDR3 region is CASSYSVEGSSYEQYF. The CDR3 nucleotides read TGTGCCAGCAGTTACTCGGTTGAAGGATCTTCCTACGAGCAGTACTTC.

The chain links TRBV28 to TRBJ2-3; D perhaps matches TRBD2 (6 bases). Germline values: CDR1 MDHEN, CDR2 SYDVKM. This CDR3 is built from 15 residues. The V end was cut by 1 base, the J end by 4 bases, with 12 bases between. Here the CDR3 reads CASSLLRGGADTQYF. The CDR3 region has the DNA TGTGCCAGCAGTTTATTGCGGGGTGGCGCAGATACGCAGTATTTT.

The chain joins TRBV5-1 to TRBJ1-1; a weak D match, TRBD1 (6 bases). Trimming pared 3 bases from V and 0 bases from J, leaving 15 bases between. Looked up from germline, CDR1 is SGHRS and CDR2 is YFSETQ. The CDR3 contains 16 residues. As DNA, the CDR3 is TGCGCCAGCAGCTCAGGACAGCTAAACATGAACACTGAAGCTTTCTTT. This translates into CASSSGQLNMNTEAFF.

This clonotype was counted only a few times. The chain employs TRBV5-6 and TRBJ2-3; the match to TRBD2 covers 7 bases. V shed 3 bases and J 3 bases; nucleotides not matched to a gene: 7. Germline V gene sequence: CDR1 SGHDT, CDR2 YYEEEE. There are 15 residues in the CDR3. The CDR3 loop reads CASSCAWGGTDTQYF. CDR3 bases: TGTGCCAGCAGCTGCGCATGGGGGGGGACAGATACGCAGTATTTT.

This clonotype was seen a few times. J is TRBJ2-2 and V is TRBV7-3, with D unresolved. Germline values: CDR1 SGHTA, CDR2 FQGTGA. The V end was cut by 0 bases, the J end by 4 bases, with 9 bases between. The CDR3 length is 15 residues. CDR3 protein: CASSLTGSGTGELFF. The CDR3 DNA is TGTGCCAGCAGCTTAACAGGGTCGGGCACCGGGGAGCTGTTTTTT.

The V call is TRBV5-1, the J call TRBJ2-5; TRBD1 aligns across 7 bases. Losses at the gene ends were 4 bases for V and 7 bases for J; bases not matched to a gene: 13. CDR1 SGHRS and CDR2 YFSETQ come from the germline V gene. This CDR3 has 15 amino acids. This CDR3 reads CASSPDGTAGGTQYF. CDR3 sequence (DNA): TGCGCCAGCAGCCCTGATGGGACAGCCGGCGGGACCCAGTACTTC. Looking up the rest from reference TRBV5-1 and TRBJ2-5 gives the full variable domain: KAGVTQTPRYLIKTRGQQVTLSCSPISGHRSVSWYQQTPGQGLQFLFEYFSETQRNKGNFPGRFSGRQFSNSRSEMNVSTLELGDSALYLCASSPDGTAGGTQYFGPGTRLLVL.

The table lists this clonotype with a few counts. CDR3 nucleotide sequence: TGCAGTGCTAGAGTGGAGTCCCGAGAGACCCAGTACTTC. It specifies CSARVESRETQYF. This chain links TRBV20-1 with TRBJ2-5; D unresolved. The CDR3 consists of 13 residues. With 1 base removed from V and 4 bases from J, the gap between germline ends came to 10 bases. The germline CDR1 and CDR2 sequences are DFQATT and SNEGSKA (reference sequence).

The chain uses TRBV4-3 and TRBJ2-1; D ambiguous. V was clipped by 0 bases and J by 3 bases, with 12 bases between them. Germline CDR1 and CDR2: LGHNA and YSLEER. The CDR3 contains 16 residues. The CDR3 nucleotides read TGCGCCAGCAGCCAAGAGCGGACCTGGGACTACAATGAGCAGTTCTTC. It codes for CASSQERTWDYNEQFF.

This clonotype has just one count. The chain carries TRBV7-9 and TRBJ2-1; 10 bases match TRBD2. Trimming cost V 4 bases and J 5 bases; bases outside gene matches: 8. The CDR3 runs 16 residues. Germline V gene data show CDR1 as SEHNR and CDR2 as FQNEAQ (reference sequence). CDR3 in DNA: TGTGCCAGCAGCTCCGACACCGGGACTAGCGACAATGAGCAGTTCTTC. Translated: CASSSDTGTSDNEQFF.

This rearrangement joins TRBV7-9 to TRBJ2-7; 8 nucleotides agree with TRBD1. V trimming: 5 bases; J trimming: 5 bases; junction bases outside the gene matches: 11. CDR1 is SEHNR, CDR2 FQNEAQ, per germline (reference sequence). The CDR3 totals 15 residues. The CDR3 spells CASSPSGDRSHEQYF. DNA of the CDR3: TGTGCCAGCAGCCCCTCAGGGGACAGGAGCCACGAGCAGTACTTC.

Points on this clonotype: Relative to the germline gene, one junction end is altered; a read error may explain this. The CDR3 protein is CASAVAGFSYNEQFF. The CDR3 bases are TGCGCCAGCGCCGTAGCGGGATTCTCCTACAATGAGCAGTTCTTC. V gene TRBV27 combines with J gene TRBJ2-1; 8 bases fit TRBD2. This CDR3 region has 15 residues. Germline V gives CDR1 MNHEY, CDR2 SMNVEV (reference sequence).

The genes are TRBV5-1 and TRBJ2-7; D remains unclear. Germline CDR1 reads SGHRS; CDR2 reads YFSETQ. Trimming shortened V by 3 bases and J by 6 bases, and 16 bases separated the two germline ends. This CDR3 is built from 14 residues. CDR3 sequence: CASSSTTVLLEQYF. The CDR3 coding sequence is TGCGCCAGCAGCTCGACGACTGTCCTACTCGAGCAGTACTTC.

The CDR3 region has the DNA TGTGCCCTGGGGACTAGCCTCATTAGAGATGAGCAGTTCTTC. This translates into CALGTSLIRDEQFF. This chain connects TRBV6-6 to TRBJ2-1, with 9 bases fitting TRBD2. Germline V gives CDR1 MNHNY, CDR2 SVGAGI (reference sequence). The CDR3 is 14 residues long. V lost 11 bases and J lost 8; bases outside the gene matches: 13.

The table lists this clonotype with a count of one. One end of the junction is discordant with germline, which a read error may explain. J is TRBJ2-3 and V is TRBV24-1; 10 positions agree with TRBD2. Germline V lookup: CDR1 KGHDR, CDR2 SFDVKD. The CDR3 is 16 residues long. The CDR3 DNA reads as TGTGCCACCAGTGGGGGGCCGGGACTAGCGACAGATACGCGGTATTTT. It specifies CATSGGPGLATDTRYF.

The gene calls are TRBV6-6 and TRBJ2-5; 9 bases fit TRBD1. This CDR3 has 16 amino acids. Trimming took 2 bases from V and 4 from J; bases not matched to a gene: 8. Germline-derived CDR1 and CDR2 are MNHNY and SVGAGI (reference sequence). The CDR3 nucleotides are TGTGCCAGCAGTTACGCGCCGGACAGGGGACGAGAGACCCAGTACTTC. This codes for CASSYAPDRGRETQYF.

V usage is TRBV20-1 and J usage is TRBJ2-5; unclear D gene. This CDR3 region has 13 residues. V shed 1 base and J shed 0 bases, with 6 bases lying between them. Germline-derived CDR1 and CDR2 are DFQATT and SNEGSKA (reference sequence). This chain's CDR3 is CSARGHHQETQYF. DNA of the CDR3: TGCAGTGCTAGAGGCCACCACCAAGAGACCCAGTACTTC.

The chain is built from TRBV7-9 and TRBJ2-5, with 11 nucleotides matching TRBD2. Germline CDR1 is SEHNR and CDR2 is FQNEAQ (reference sequence). V trimming: 5 bases; J trimming: 2 bases; junction bases outside the gene matches: 7. The length of the CDR3 is 16 residues. The CDR3 coding sequence is TGTGCCAGCAGCAAAATGGGACTAGCGGTACAAGAGACCCAGTACTTC. Its protein is CASSKMGLAVQETQYF.

This clonotype was observed a few times. This rearrangement joins TRBV3-1 to TRBJ2-6; TRBD2 matches 8 bases. The CDR3 is made up of 18 amino acids. Germline loops: CDR1 LGHDT, CDR2 YNNKEL (reference sequence). J gave up 3 bases and V 4 bases, and 11 bases lay outside the gene matches. The CDR3 sequence is CASSLTSGSGGGANVLTF. For the CDR3, the DNA is TGTGCCAGCAGCCTAACGAGCGGGAGTGGTGGTGGGGCCAACGTCCTGACTTTC.

The CDR3 nucleotides are TGTGCCAGCACTCTGGACAGGGGCGACACTGAAGCTTTCTTT. Protein: CASTLDRGDTEAFF. This rearrangement joins TRBV3-1 to TRBJ1-1; TRBD1 agrees at 9 bases. Germline trimming cut 7 bases from V and 3 bases from J; bases unmatched to any gene: 6. From germline, CDR1 is LGHDT and CDR2 YNNKEL (reference sequence). CDR3 length: 14 residues.